This T cell receptor (beta chain) came from a study of cytomegalovirus exposure and HLA in healthy donors. The protocol was immunoSEQ multiplex PCR, while the TCRdb copy is restricted to in-frame clones and leaves out a portion. The sample has some 90,000 clones; less than 90% are singletons. Germline loops: CDR1 WSHSY, CDR2 SAAADI. V was shortened by 4 bases and J by 6 bases, with 10 bases between the two germline ends. The CDR3 runs to 13 residues. The clonotype originates from a man aged 18 to 30 in good health and CMV-seropositive. The V gene is TRBV10-2, the J gene TRBJ1-5; D remains unclear. Sequencing input: PBMCs. Written as DNA, the CDR3 is TGCGCCAGCAGTGCCGGGTCGGGTCAGCCCCAGCATTTT. It codes for CASSAGSGQPQHF.